This T cell receptor (beta chain) came from a study of OX40 agonist ivuxolimab in advanced cancers. On this clone: The antigen is unknown.

Repertoires were generated with immunoSEQ multiplex PCR, while TCRdb's copy carries only in-frame clones and drops some. The table records just under 65,000 clones, about 90% of them present only once. Study-level results: Among the lowest levels of clonal expansion were found in partial responders at 0.1-3.0 mg/kg.

Per the germline V gene, CDR1 is MDHEN and CDR2 is SYDVKM. Trimming pared 4 bases from V and 3 bases from J, leaving 12 bases between. This CDR3 comprises 15 residues. The sample in question was CD4+ or CD8+ T cells sorted from blood, obtained in a trial of the OX40 agonist ivuxolimab. This chain connects TRBV28 to TRBJ2-2, with a tentative D call TRBD2 (6 bases). The clonotype originates from an adult with an advanced solid tumor such as melanoma, head and neck, liver or kidney cancer. Here the CDR3 DNA reads TGTGCCAGCAGTTCCGTCGGGACTGACACCGGGGAGCTGTTTTTT. Residues: CASSSVGTDTGELFF. Variable domain in full (rest from reference TRBV28 and TRBJ2-2): DVKVTQSSRYLVKRTGEKVFLECVQDMDHENMFWYRQDPGLGLRLIYFSYDVKMKEKGDIPEGYSVSREKKERFSLILESASTNQTSMYLCASSSVGTDTGELFFGEGSRLTVL.